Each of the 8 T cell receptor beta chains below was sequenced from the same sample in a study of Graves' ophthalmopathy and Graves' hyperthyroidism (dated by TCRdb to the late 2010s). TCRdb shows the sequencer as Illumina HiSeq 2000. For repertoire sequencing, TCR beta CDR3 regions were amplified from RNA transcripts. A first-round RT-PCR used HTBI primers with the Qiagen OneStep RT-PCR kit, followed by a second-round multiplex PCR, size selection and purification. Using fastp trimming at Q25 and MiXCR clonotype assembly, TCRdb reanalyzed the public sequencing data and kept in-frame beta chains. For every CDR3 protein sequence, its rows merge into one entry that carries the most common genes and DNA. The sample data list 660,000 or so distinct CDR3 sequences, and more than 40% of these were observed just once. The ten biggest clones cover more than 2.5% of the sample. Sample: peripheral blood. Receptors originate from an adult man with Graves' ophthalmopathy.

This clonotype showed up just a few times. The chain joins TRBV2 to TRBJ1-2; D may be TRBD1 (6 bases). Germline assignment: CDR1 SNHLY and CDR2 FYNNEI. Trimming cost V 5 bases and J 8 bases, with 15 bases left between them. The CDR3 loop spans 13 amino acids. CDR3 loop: CASSYGGAQGYTF. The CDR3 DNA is TGTGCCAGCAGTTATGGGGGCGCGCAAGGCTACACCTTC.

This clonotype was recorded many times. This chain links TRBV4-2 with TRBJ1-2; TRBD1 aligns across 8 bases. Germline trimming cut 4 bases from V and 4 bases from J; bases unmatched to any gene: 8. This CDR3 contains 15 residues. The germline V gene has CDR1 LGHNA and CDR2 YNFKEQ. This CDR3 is CASSRSDREFYGYTF. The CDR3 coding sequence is TGTGCCAGCAGCCGATCGGACAGGGAGTTCTATGGCTACACCTTC.

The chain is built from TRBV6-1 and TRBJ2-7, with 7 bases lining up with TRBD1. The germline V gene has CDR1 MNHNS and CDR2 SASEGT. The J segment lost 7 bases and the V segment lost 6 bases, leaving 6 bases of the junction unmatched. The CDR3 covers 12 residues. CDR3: CASRGTVFEQYF. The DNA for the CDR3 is TGTGCCAGCAGAGGGACAGTGTTTGAGCAGTACTTC.

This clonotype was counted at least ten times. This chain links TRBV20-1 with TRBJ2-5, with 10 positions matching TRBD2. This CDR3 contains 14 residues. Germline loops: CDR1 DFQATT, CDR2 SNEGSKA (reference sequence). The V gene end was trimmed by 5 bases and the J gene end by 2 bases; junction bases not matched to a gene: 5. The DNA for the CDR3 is TGCAGTGCTGGCTATAGCGGGGGGCAAGAGACCCAGTACTTC. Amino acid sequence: CSAGYSGGQETQYF.

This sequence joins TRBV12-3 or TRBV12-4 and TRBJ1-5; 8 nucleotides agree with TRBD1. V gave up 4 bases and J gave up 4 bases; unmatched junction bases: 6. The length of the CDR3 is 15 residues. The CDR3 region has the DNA TGTGCCAGCAGTTCCGGGGACAGGACAAATCAGCCCCAGCATTTT. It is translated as CASSSGDRTNQPQHF.

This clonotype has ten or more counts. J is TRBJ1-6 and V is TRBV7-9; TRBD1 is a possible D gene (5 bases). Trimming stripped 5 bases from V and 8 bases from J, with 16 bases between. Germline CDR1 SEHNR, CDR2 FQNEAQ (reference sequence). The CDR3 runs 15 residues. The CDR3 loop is CASSRTGTGHSPLHF. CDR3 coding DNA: TGTGCCAGCAGCCGAACCGGGACGGGCCATTCACCCCTCCACTTT.

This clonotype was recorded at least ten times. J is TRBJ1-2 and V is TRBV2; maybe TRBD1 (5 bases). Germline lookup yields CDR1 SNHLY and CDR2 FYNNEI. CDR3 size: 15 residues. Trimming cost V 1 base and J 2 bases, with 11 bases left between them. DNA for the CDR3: TGTGCCAGCAGTGAAGGGGGCGTGGGGAACTATGGCTACACCTTC. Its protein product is CASSEGGVGNYGYTF.

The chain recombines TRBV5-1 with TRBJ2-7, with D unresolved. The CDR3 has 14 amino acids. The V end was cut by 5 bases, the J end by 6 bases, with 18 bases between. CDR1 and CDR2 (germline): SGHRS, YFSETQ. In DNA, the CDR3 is TGCGCCAGCAGGATCCGTGTGGGGTCTCTCGAGCAGTACTTC. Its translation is CASRIRVGSLEQYF.